This TCR beta chain came from a study of T cell changes during pregnancy in multiple sclerosis. Using immunoSEQ multiplex PCR, the repertoire was profiled, and TCRdb retains in-frame clones only, with some absent. The sample holds about 85,000 clones; roughly nine tenths are singletons and the top ten take more than 2%. The sequence came from a female donor with multiple sclerosis, enrolled in a pregnancy study. This material consisted of peripheral blood, taken in the first trimester of pregnancy.

The CDR3 sequence is CASSTNRGLDQPQHF. The CDR3 bases are TGTGCCAGCAGCACCAACAGGGGCTTGGATCAGCCCCAGCATTTT. The chain combines TRBV7-9 with TRBJ1-5, with TRBD1 identical over 7 bases. The CDR3 spans 15 residues. CDR1 and CDR2 from the germline V gene are SEHNR and FQNEAQ (reference sequence). Trimming took 5 bases from V and 5 from J; bases not matched to a gene: 9.